Listed below are T cell receptor beta chains from one sample, sequenced in a study of spatial heterogeneity in lung cancer. TCRdb reprocessed the 5' RACE reads with MiXCR, giving one entry per CDR3 protein. The top ten hold 25% to 30% of the sample, which has 30,000 to 45,000 distinct CDR3 sequences, approximately 7.2% seen once. Sequencing used PBMCs, obtained at surgery. Source of these receptors: a female donor with early-stage non-small cell lung cancer. Both conserved end residues are part of each CDR3. A D gene is named only where the DNA matches it firmly. A row's size may be missing; if present it is once, few, many or a size class.

J gene	clone size	V gene	D gene	CDR3 protein	CDR3 DNA
TRBJ1-1	many	TRBV12-3/TRBV12-4	.	CASSFSPRAEAFF	TGTGCCAGCAGTTTCTCCCCCAGGGCTGAAGCTTTCTTT
TRBJ2-5	many	TRBV6-5	.	CASSYNVHRETQYF	TGTGCCAGCAGTTACAATGTCCACCGTGAGACCCAGTACTTC
TRBJ2-7	many	TRBV27	TRBD2	CASSLLAGGAEMEQYF	TGTGCCAGCAGTTTATTAGCGGGAGGGGCCGAGATGGAGCAGTACTTC
TRBJ2-2	few	TRBV7-6	.	CASSLQGSAAGELFF	TGTGCCAGCAGCTTACAGGGGAGTGCCGCCGGGGAGCTGTTTTTT
TRBJ1-2	few	TRBV2	.	CASSEFGYGYTF	TGTGCCAGCAGTGAATTTGGCTATGGCTACACCTTC
TRBJ1-1	many	TRBV7-9	.	CASSSTLGSGTEAFF	TGTGCCAGCAGCTCGACGCTGGGGTCCGGCACTGAAGCTTTCTTT
TRBJ2-2	many	TRBV7-2	TRBD1	CASSFVTGATGELFF	TGTGCCAGCAGCTTTGTCACAGGGGCGACCGGGGAGCTGTTTTTT
TRBJ2-3	.	TRBV28	.	CASSSPSTDTQYF	TGTGCCAGCAGTTCACCGAGCACAGATACGCAGTATTTT
TRBJ1-1	.	TRBV19	.	CASSYLGAEAFF	TGTGCCAGTAGTTATTTGGGCGCTGAAGCTTTCTTT
TRBJ2-5	many	TRBV7-8	TRBD2	CASSLVGGEETQYF	TGTGCCAGCAGCTTAGTCGGGGGGGAAGAGACCCAGTACTTC
TRBJ1-5	medium-sized	TRBV6-2/TRBV6-3	.	CASSYDAGYQPQHF	TGTGCCAGCAGTTACGATGCCGGATATCAGCCCCAGCATTTT
TRBJ1-2	many	TRBV5-6	.	CASSSLGQVYGYTF	TGTGCCAGCAGCTCTTTAGGACAAGTCTATGGCTACACCTTC